Following are 24 T cell receptor beta chains from one sample sequenced in a study of blood T cell repertoires in COVID-19. Method: immunoSEQ multiplex PCR; TCRdb's copy keeps in-frame clones and lacks some. Here the sample spans roughly 380,000 clones, approximately 89% being singletons. Sequences were obtained from peripheral blood. The receptors were gathered from a middle-aged woman with COVID-19, enrolled during active disease.

The chain employs TRBV4-3 and TRBJ2-1; TRBD2 agrees at 8 bases. Per the germline V gene, CDR1 is LGHNA and CDR2 is YSLEER. This CDR3 comprises 18 residues. V shed 1 base and J 4 bases; nucleotides not matched to a gene: 12. In DNA form, the CDR3 reads TGCGCCAGCAGCCAAGGGGTTGGGGCGGGAGGCCTTTACAATGAGCAGTTCTTC. It specifies CASSQGVGAGGLYNEQFF.

The CDR3 here is CASSLGSSTDTQYF. DNA of the CDR3: TGTGCCAGCAGCTTAGGGAGCAGCACAGATACGCAGTATTTT. The chain employs TRBV7-2 and TRBJ2-3; no clear D. The CDR3 runs to 14 residues. Trimming took 1 base from V and 0 from J, leaving 5 bases between them. Germline-derived CDR1 and CDR2 are SGHTA and FQGNSA.

V usage is TRBV18 and J usage is TRBJ2-7; TRBD2 agrees at 12 bases. The germline V gene encodes CDR1 KGHSH and CDR2 LQKENI. The CDR3 extends over 15 amino acids. Germline trimming cut 3 bases from V and 3 bases from J; bases unmatched to any gene: 3. The CDR3, as DNA: TGTGCCAGCTCACCCGGACTAGCGGGAAACTACGAGCAGTACTTC. Amino acids: CASSPGLAGNYEQYF. Using reference TRBV18 and TRBJ2-7 for the parts outside the CDR3, the full variable domain is NAGVMQNPRHLVRRRGQEARLRCSPMKGHSHVYWYRQLPEEGLKFMVYLQKENIIDESGMPKERFSAEFPKEGPSILRIQQVVRGDSAAYFCASSPGLAGNYEQYFGPGTRLTVT.

The rearrangement joins TRBV12-5 to TRBJ1-2, with 11 positions matching TRBD1. The CDR3 runs 16 residues. CDR1 is LGHNT, CDR2 FRNRAP, per germline. After removal of 6 bases from V and 5 bases from J, the junction contained 11 bases not matched to a gene. The DNA for the CDR3 is TGTGCTAGTGGGAAAGAATACCGGGACAGGGGGTATGGCTACACCTTC. It is translated as CASGKEYRDRGYGYTF.

The J gene is TRBJ2-1, the V gene TRBV28; 9 bases align to TRBD2. This CDR3 contains 18 residues. The V segment lost 2 bases and the J segment 1 base; nucleotides outside the gene matches: 9. Germline lookup yields CDR1 MDHEN and CDR2 SYDVKM. CDR3 residues: CASSLNSGGRKSYNEQFF. CDR3 coding DNA: TGTGCCAGCAGTTTAAATAGCGGGGGCCGGAAATCCTACAATGAGCAGTTCTTC.

The rearrangement links TRBV4-3 to TRBJ2-1, with TRBD2 matching over 8 bases. The length of the CDR3 is 14 residues. The V and J ends lost 2 bases and 7 bases, in that order; junction bases with no gene match: 4. From germline, CDR1 is LGHNA and CDR2 YSLEER. The chain's CDR3 is CASSQLERENEQFF. The CDR3 region has the DNA TGCGCCAGCAGCCAACTCGAGCGGGAGAATGAGCAGTTCTTC.

V and J are TRBV7-3 and TRBJ1-2, with 7 bases identical to TRBD1. The V and J ends lost 0 bases and 6 bases, in that order; junction bases with no gene match: 1. Per germline, CDR1 SGHTA and CDR2 FQGTGA. CDR3 length: 13 residues. The CDR3 reads CASSLTGTDGYTF. DNA for the CDR3: TGTGCCAGCAGCTTAACCGGGACAGATGGCTACACCTTC.

J is TRBJ1-2 and V is TRBV2; TRBD1 aligns across 11 bases. This CDR3 has 16 residues. CDR1 and CDR2 (germline): SNHLY, FYNNEI. V lost 6 bases to trimming and J lost 4 bases; unmatched junction nucleotides: 10. The CDR3 sequence is CASREGTGGRSYGYTF. CDR3 nucleotide sequence: TGTGCCAGCAGGGAGGGGACAGGGGGTAGGAGCTATGGCTACACCTTC.

This clone was seen once. This chain joins TRBV9 and TRBJ1-3, with D perhaps matching TRBD1 (5 bases). The CDR3 consists of 14 residues. Trimming stripped 0 bases from V and 8 bases from J, with 12 bases between. The V gene's germline CDR1 is SGDLS and CDR2 YYNGEE. The CDR3 sequence is CASSVEVGGHTIYF. In nucleotides, the CDR3 is TGTGCCAGCAGCGTAGAAGTCGGGGGACACACCATATATTTT. Full variable domain (rest looked up from reference TRBV9 and TRBJ1-3): DSGVTQTPKHLITATGQRVTLRCSPRSGDLSVYWYQQSLDQGLQFLIQYYNGEERAKGNILERFSAQQFPDLHSELNLSSLELGDSALYFCASSVEVGGHTIYFGEGSWLTVV.

This chain connects TRBV3-1 (or the pseudogene TRBV3-2) to TRBJ1-4; 9 positions agree with TRBD1. This CDR3 contains 16 residues. The trim removed 5 bases at V and 5 bases at J, leaving 9 bases unmatched. The V gene's germline CDR1 is LGHDT and CDR2 YNNKEL (reference sequence). The DNA of the CDR3 is TGTGCCAGCAGCAGCCGTTTCGGGACAGGGAATGAAAAACTGTTTTTT. It specifies CASSSRFGTGNEKLFF.

This sequence joins TRBV7-2 and TRBJ1-2; 12 bases match TRBD1. Germline-derived CDR1 and CDR2 are SGHTA and FQGNSA. V lost 4 bases, J lost 6 bases, and 3 bases stayed unmatched. This CDR3 spans 14 amino acids. The DNA for the CDR3 is TGTGCCAGCAGCTACGGGACAGGGGGCAATGGCTACACCTTC. This encodes CASSYGTGGNGYTF. The complete variable domain, with remaining parts taken from reference TRBV7-2 and TRBJ1-2, reads GAGVSQSPSNKVTEKGKDVELRCDPISGHTALYWYRQSLGQGLEFLIYFQGNSAPDKSGLPSDRFSAERTGGSVSTLTIQRTQQEDSAVYLCASSYGTGGNGYTFGSGTRLTVV.

This clone appeared a few times. The chain joins TRBV5-1 to TRBJ1-2; 9 nucleotides agree with TRBD1. The germline V gene has CDR1 SGHRS and CDR2 YFSETQ. The length of the CDR3 is 16 residues. V lost 0 bases, J lost 7 bases, and 10 bases stayed unmatched. CDR3 in DNA: TGCGCCAGCAGCTTGGCCGAACAGGGGGCTATAAGTGGCTACACCTTC. Translation gives CASSLAEQGAISGYTF.

This chain uses TRBV19 with TRBJ1-1; D remains unclear. There are 14 residues in the CDR3. Between the trimmed V and J ends, which lost 3 bases and 2 bases, there was a span of 10 bases. CDR1 and CDR2 (germline): LNHDA, SQIVND (reference sequence). CDR3 bases: TGTGCCAGTAGTATCGTCCCGGGAAACACTGAAGCTTTCTTT. Translation: CASSIVPGNTEAFF.

J is TRBJ2-7 and V is TRBV6-7; TRBD2 is a possible D gene (6 bases). TRBV6-7 belongs to the ORF category, with a function that is uncertain. With 6 bases removed from V and 3 bases from J, the gap between germline ends came to 15 bases. This CDR3 spans 14 amino acids. CDR3 sequence: CASRGTLPVYEQYF. As DNA, the CDR3 is TGTGCCAGCAGGGGGACTCTACCAGTCTACGAGCAGTACTTC.

This chain uses TRBV11-2 with TRBJ2-3; TRBD2 might be the D (5 bases). This CDR3 comprises 15 residues. Germline lookup yields CDR1 SGHAT and CDR2 FQNNGV. V lost 5 bases, J lost 3 bases, and 15 bases lay in between. CDR3 residues: CASSHKRRPTDTQYF. The DNA for the CDR3 is TGTGCCAGCAGCCACAAGAGGAGGCCAACAGATACGCAGTATTTT.

The V and J genes are TRBV5-6 and TRBJ1-4, with TRBD1 matching over 11 bases. Germline CDR1 is SGHDT and CDR2 is YYEEEE. The CDR3 length is 15 residues. V was pared by 3 bases and J by 6 bases, with 4 bases of the junction left unmatched. The CDR3 region has the DNA TGTGCCAGCAGCTGGACAGGGGGCGGGGATGAAAAACTGTTTTTT. This encodes CASSWTGGGDEKLFF.

The V gene is TRBV9, the J gene TRBJ1-1; D remains ambiguous. The V gene's germline CDR1 is SGDLS and CDR2 YYNGEE. The CDR3 is made up of 17 amino acids. The ends were cut back, 0 bases at V and 1 base at J, with 16 bases in the middle. Written as DNA, the CDR3 is TGTGCCAGCAGCGTAGCCGGGTCAGTTGATCGGAACACTGAAGCTTTCTTT. As protein: CASSVAGSVDRNTEAFF.

The J gene is TRBJ2-1, the V gene TRBV15; D is uncertain. The CDR3 runs to 14 residues. Germline V lookup: CDR1 LNHNV, CDR2 YYDKDF (reference sequence). Between the trimmed V and J ends, which lost 0 bases and 9 bases, there was a span of 12 bases. The CDR3 sequence: CATSRDLVNGEQFF. DNA of the CDR3: TGTGCCACCAGCAGAGATCTCGTTAACGGTGAGCAGTTCTTC.

This chain joins TRBV9 and TRBJ1-1; 8 nucleotides match TRBD1. Germline V CDR1 and CDR2: SGDLS, YYNGEE. This CDR3 region has 15 residues. V was clipped by 5 bases and J by 1 base; unmatched bases: 7. The CDR3 reads CASRTGVEWNTEAFF. CDR3 bases: TGTGCCAGCAGGACAGGGGTTGAATGGAACACTGAAGCTTTCTTT.

This clone has just one count. This chain connects TRBV28 to TRBJ2-1; TRBD2 is a possible D gene (5 bases). The germline V gene encodes CDR1 MDHEN and CDR2 SYDVKM. This CDR3 contains 17 residues. The V and J ends lost 4 bases and 7 bases respectively, with 23 bases between them. As DNA, the CDR3 is TGTGCCAGCAGTTCCCTCGGGTGGTGGGCCCGGGATAATGAGCAGTTCTTC. Translation gives CASSSLGWWARDNEQFF.

This chain joins TRBV27 and TRBJ1-1, with a weak D call TRBD1 (5 bases). This CDR3 region has 14 residues. The germline gives CDR1 MNHEY, CDR2 SMNVEV (reference sequence). The V and J ends lost 3 bases and 1 base respectively, with 9 bases between them. CDR3 sequence: CASSFGARNTEAFF. The DNA for the CDR3 is TGTGCCAGCAGTTTTGGGGCCAGGAACACTGAAGCTTTCTTT.

The V gene is TRBV9, the J gene TRBJ2-1, with TRBD1 as a possible D gene (7 bases). The CDR3 is 14 amino acids. Germline V gives CDR1 SGDLS, CDR2 YYNGEE. V was shortened by 4 bases and J by 6 bases, with 14 bases between the two germline ends. CDR3 nucleotide sequence: TGTGCCAGCAGCCCTCCAGGGGGGACCAATGAGCAGTTCTTC. Translating gives CASSPPGGTNEQFF. Full variable domain (remainder filled in from reference TRBV9 and TRBJ2-1): DSGVTQTPKHLITATGQRVTLRCSPRSGDLSVYWYQQSLDQGLQFLIQYYNGEERAKGNILERFSAQQFPDLHSELNLSSLELGDSALYFCASSPPGGTNEQFFGPGTRLTVL.

A single count supports this clone. V is TRBV7-2 and J is TRBJ2-7, with TRBD1 as a possible D gene (6 bases). CDR1 and CDR2 (germline): SGHTA, FQGNSA. The CDR3 has 14 amino acids. Trimming pared 4 bases from V and 1 base from J, leaving 11 bases between. CDR3 sequence (DNA): TGTGCCAGCAGCTCAGAGACAGGATCCTACGAGCAGTACTTC. Translating it yields CASSSETGSYEQYF.

This clone came up once. V and J are TRBV7-2 and TRBJ1-2; 7 bases fit TRBD1. The CDR3 totals 13 residues. Germline CDR1 reads SGHTA; CDR2 reads FQGNSA. The V and J ends lost 5 bases and 7 bases, in that order; junction bases with no gene match: 7. CDR3 sequence (DNA): TGTGCCAGCAGCCGAGACAGGGCTGGTGGCTACACCTTC. Its protein is CASSRDRAGGYTF.